The next 12 T cell receptor beta chains were all read from a single sample in a study of T cells in localized non-small cell lung cancer. Clones were read by immunoSEQ multiplex PCR, and TCRdb kept only the in-frame ones, dropping some. The sample lists roughly 38,000 clones; around 80% were seen once. Sequencing was performed on peripheral blood, taken before any cancer treatment. These receptor sequences come from a male donor aged 60 or over with stage III squamous cell lung carcinoma.

V gene TRBV5-4 combines with J gene TRBJ1-3, with D perhaps matching TRBD1 (5 bases). Looked up from germline, CDR1 is SGHNT and CDR2 is YYREEE (reference sequence). CDR3 length: 15 residues. V was shortened by 5 bases and J by 3 bases, with 15 bases between the two germline ends. CDR3: CASSLSGTSGNTIYF. CDR3 DNA: TGTGCCAGCAGTTTATCCGGGACTAGTGGAAACACCATATATTTT.

The CDR3 coding sequence is TGCAGCGTTCAAGGGTATGGCTACACCTTC. This codes for CSVQGYGYTF. The genes are TRBV29-1 and TRBJ1-2; D is ambiguous. Germline CDR1 and CDR2: SQVTM and ANQGSEA. The CDR3 sequence is 10 residues long. Trimming removed 5 bases at V and 5 bases at J, with 6 bases between.

The CDR3 loop reads CASSGTAKNEQFF. CDR3 DNA sequence: TGTGCCAGCAGCGGGACAGCGAAAAATGAGCAGTTCTTC. The rearrangement joins TRBV7-3 to TRBJ2-1, with 7 bases matching TRBD1. From germline, CDR1 is SGHTA and CDR2 FQGTGA. The V segment lost 5 bases and the J segment 7 bases; nucleotides outside the gene matches: 5. CDR3 length: 13 residues.

This sequence joins TRBV29-1 and TRBJ1-1; no clear D gene. The V and J ends lost 7 bases and 3 bases respectively, with 15 bases between them. The germline CDR1 and CDR2 sequences are SQVTM and ANQGSEA. There are 13 residues in the CDR3. The DNA of the CDR3 is TGCAGCGCCCCCGGGGAGGGTCACACTGAAGCTTTCTTT. It specifies CSAPGEGHTEAFF.

The rearrangement joins TRBV7-9 to TRBJ2-3; perhaps TRBD2 as D (6 bases). In germline, CDR1 is SEHNR, CDR2 FQNEAQ (reference sequence). V lost 4 bases to trimming and J lost 0 bases, with 14 bases between them. The CDR3 totals 16 residues. Here the CDR3 reads CASSSQGGTSTDTQYF. Written as DNA, the CDR3 is TGTGCCAGCAGCTCCCAGGGCGGGACTAGCACAGATACGCAGTATTTT.

The V and J genes are TRBV11-3 and TRBJ2-3; TRBD2 matches 9 bases. CDR1 is SGHNT, CDR2 YENEEA, per germline. V lost 5 bases to trimming and J lost 1 base; unmatched junction nucleotides: 4. CDR3 length: 15 residues. The CDR3 loop reads CASSTSSGGTDTQYF. DNA for the CDR3: TGTGCCAGCAGCACTTCTAGCGGGGGCACAGATACGCAGTATTTT.

This clone is a singleton in its sample. The chain joins TRBV6-6 to TRBJ1-3; perhaps TRBD1 as D (5 bases). CDR1 MNHNY and CDR2 SVGAGI come from the germline V gene (reference sequence). The CDR3 has 14 residues. Between the trimmed V and J ends, which lost 6 bases and 3 bases, there was a span of 12 bases. As DNA, the CDR3 is TGTGCCAGCAGGTCCAGGGTTGATGGAAACACCATATATTTT. Encoded protein: CASRSRVDGNTIYF.

The rearrangement joins TRBV11-2 to TRBJ1-2; D not certain. This CDR3 has 16 amino acids. V gave up 4 bases and J gave up 5 bases, with 20 bases separating them. Germline lookup yields CDR1 SGHAT and CDR2 FQNNGV. The CDR3 DNA reads as TGTGCCAGCAGCTCCGTGGGAAGGACCACAACTTATGGCTACACCTTC. As protein: CASSSVGRTTTYGYTF. The full variable domain, its missing parts supplied by reference TRBV11-2 and TRBJ1-2, is EAGVAQSPRYKIIEKRQSVAFWCNPISGHATLYWYQQILGQGPKLLIQFQNNGVVDDSQLPKDRFSAERLKGVDSTLKIQPAKLEDSAVYLCASSSVGRTTTYGYTFGSGTRLTVV.

This clone was found once. The chain's CDR3 is CASSSSSYEQYF. The DNA for the CDR3 is TGTGCCAGCAGCTCTAGCTCCTACGAGCAGTACTTC. J is TRBJ2-7 and V is TRBV5-4; D is unclear. The ends were cut back, 3 bases at V and 0 bases at J, with 4 bases in the middle. The CDR3 has 12 amino acids. Germline CDR1 SGHNT, CDR2 YYREEE (reference sequence).

The chain links TRBV27 to TRBJ1-4; D is unresolved. Trimming cost V 3 bases and J 8 bases, with 13 bases left between them. CDR1 is MNHEY, CDR2 SMNVEV, per germline (reference sequence). The CDR3 contains 14 residues. The DNA of the CDR3 is TGTGCCAGCAGTTTTTCCAGGTTAGGCGAAAAACTGTTTTTT. It translates to CASSFSRLGEKLFF.

The V and J genes are TRBV27 and TRBJ1-6; TRBD1 is a possible D gene (6 bases). CDR3 size: 16 residues. Germline CDR1 is MNHEY and CDR2 is SMNVEV (reference sequence). V was cut by 3 bases and J by 5 bases, with 14 bases left in between. CDR3: CASSFRGTRNNSPLHF. The CDR3 bases are TGTGCCAGCAGTTTCCGAGGGACACGGAATAATTCACCCCTCCACTTT.

The chain is built from TRBV29-1 and TRBJ1-4; a possible D gene is TRBD1 (5 bases). The length of the CDR3 is 15 residues. The germline V gene has CDR1 SQVTM and CDR2 ANQGSEA. The ends were cut back, 3 bases at V and 8 bases at J, with 19 bases in the middle. The CDR3 nucleotides are TGCAGCGTTGATTGGCAGGGAGATCTAGACGAAAAACTGTTTTTT. This encodes CSVDWQGDLDEKLFF.